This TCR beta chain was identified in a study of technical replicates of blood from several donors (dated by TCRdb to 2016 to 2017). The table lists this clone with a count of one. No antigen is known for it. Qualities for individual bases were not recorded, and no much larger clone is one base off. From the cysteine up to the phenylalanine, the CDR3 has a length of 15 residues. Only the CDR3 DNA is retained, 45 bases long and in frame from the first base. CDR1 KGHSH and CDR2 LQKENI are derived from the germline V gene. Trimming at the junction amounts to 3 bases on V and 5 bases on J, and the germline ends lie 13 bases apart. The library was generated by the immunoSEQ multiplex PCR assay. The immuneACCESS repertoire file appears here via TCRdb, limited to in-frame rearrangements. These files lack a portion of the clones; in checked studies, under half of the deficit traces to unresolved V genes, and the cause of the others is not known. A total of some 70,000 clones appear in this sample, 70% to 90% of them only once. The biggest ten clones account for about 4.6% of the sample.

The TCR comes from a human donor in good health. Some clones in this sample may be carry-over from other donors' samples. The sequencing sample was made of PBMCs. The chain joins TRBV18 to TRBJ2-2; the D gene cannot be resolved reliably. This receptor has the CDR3 CASSPQETITGELFF. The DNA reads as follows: TGTGCCAGCTCACCCCAGGAAACGATAACCGGGGAGCTGTTTTTT.